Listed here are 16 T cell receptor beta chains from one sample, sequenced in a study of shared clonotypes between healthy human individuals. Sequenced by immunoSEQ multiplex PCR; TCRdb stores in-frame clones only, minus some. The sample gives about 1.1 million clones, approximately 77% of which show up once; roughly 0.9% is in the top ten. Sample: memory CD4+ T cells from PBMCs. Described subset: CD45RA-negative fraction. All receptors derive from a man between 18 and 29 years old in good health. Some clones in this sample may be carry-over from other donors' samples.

The CDR3: CASTFWGSEKLFF. The CDR3, as DNA: TGTGCCAGCACCTTCTGGGGTAGCGAAAAACTGTTTTTT. This chain connects TRBV11-2 to TRBJ1-4; D not resolved. This CDR3 spans 13 amino acids. Germline V CDR1 and CDR2: SGHAT, FQNNGV. Trimming removed 7 bases from V and 8 bases from J, with 14 bases in between.

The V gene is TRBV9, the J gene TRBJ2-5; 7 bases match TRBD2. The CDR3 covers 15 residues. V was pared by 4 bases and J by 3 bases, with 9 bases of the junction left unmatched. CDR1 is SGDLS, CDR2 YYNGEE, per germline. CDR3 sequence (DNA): TGTGCCAGCAGCTCCCTCGGGCTAGCGGAAGAGACCCAGTACTTC. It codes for CASSSLGLAEETQYF.

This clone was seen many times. Here the CDR3 DNA reads TGTGCCGGCCACAGGGACTCTGGAAACACCATATATTTT. Its translation: CAGHRDSGNTIYF. V usage is TRBV2 and J usage is TRBJ1-3, with D maybe TRBD1 (6 bases). The CDR3 length is 13 residues. The V end lost 11 bases, the J end lost 0 bases, and 11 bases lay between the germline ends. Germline CDR1 reads SNHLY; CDR2 reads FYNNEI. Combining the CDR3 with reference TRBV2 and TRBJ1-3 gives the whole variable domain EPEVTQTPSHQVTQMGQEVILRCVPISNHLYFYWYRQILGQKVEFLVSFYNNEISEKSEIFDDQFSVERPDGSNFTLKIRSTKLEDSAMYFCAGHRDSGNTIYFGEGSWLTVV.

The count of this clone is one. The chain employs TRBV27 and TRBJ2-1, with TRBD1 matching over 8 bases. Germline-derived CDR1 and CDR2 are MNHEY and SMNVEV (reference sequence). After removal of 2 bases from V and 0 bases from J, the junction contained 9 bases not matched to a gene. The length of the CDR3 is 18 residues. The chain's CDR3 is CASSLRRQGNNSYNEQFF. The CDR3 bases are TGTGCCAGCAGTTTACGGAGACAGGGGAATAACTCCTACAATGAGCAGTTCTTC.

This CDR3 is CASSSGINTEAFF. The CDR3 coding sequence is TGTGCCAGCAGCTCCGGGATAAACACTGAAGCTTTCTTT. The rearrangement links TRBV7-3 to TRBJ1-1; D is ambiguous. The V and J ends lost 4 bases and 2 bases respectively, with 8 bases between them. This CDR3 has 13 residues. Germline CDR1 SGHTA, CDR2 FQGTGA.

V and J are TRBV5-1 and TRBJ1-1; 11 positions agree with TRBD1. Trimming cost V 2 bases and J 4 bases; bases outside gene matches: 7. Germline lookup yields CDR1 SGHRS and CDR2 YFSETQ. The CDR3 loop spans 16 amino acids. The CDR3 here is CASSLIGQGAATEAFF. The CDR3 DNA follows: TGCGCCAGCAGCTTAATAGGACAGGGGGCGGCCACTGAAGCTTTCTTT.

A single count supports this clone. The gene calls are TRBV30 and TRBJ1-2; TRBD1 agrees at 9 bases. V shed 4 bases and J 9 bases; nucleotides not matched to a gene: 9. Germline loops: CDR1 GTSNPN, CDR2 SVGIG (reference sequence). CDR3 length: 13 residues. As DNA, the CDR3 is TGTGCCTGGAACAGGGGGCGCCAAATGAGCTACACCTTC. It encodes CAWNRGRQMSYTF.

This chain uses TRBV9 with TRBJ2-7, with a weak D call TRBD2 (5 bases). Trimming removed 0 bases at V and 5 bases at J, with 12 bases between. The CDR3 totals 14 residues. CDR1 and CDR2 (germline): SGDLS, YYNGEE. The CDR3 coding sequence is TGTGCCAGCAGCGTAGTTGGTGGGAGTGACGAGCAGTACTTC. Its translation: CASSVVGGSDEQYF.

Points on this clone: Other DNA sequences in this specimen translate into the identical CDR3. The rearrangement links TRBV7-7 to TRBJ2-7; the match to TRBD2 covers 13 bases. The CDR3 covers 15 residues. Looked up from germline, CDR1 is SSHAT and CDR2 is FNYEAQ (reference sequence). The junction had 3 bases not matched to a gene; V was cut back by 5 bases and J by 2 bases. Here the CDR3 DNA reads TGTGCCAGCAGCCCGGGACTAGCGGGACCCTACGAGCAGTACTTC. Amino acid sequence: CASSPGLAGPYEQYF.

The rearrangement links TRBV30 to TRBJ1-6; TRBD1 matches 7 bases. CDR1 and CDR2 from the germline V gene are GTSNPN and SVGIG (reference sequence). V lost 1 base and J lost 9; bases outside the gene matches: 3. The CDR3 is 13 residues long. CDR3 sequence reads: CAWSGQGGSPLHF. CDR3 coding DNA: TGTGCCTGGAGTGGACAGGGCGGTTCACCCCTCCACTTT. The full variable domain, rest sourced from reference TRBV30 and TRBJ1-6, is SQTIHQWPATLVQPVGSPLSLECTVEGTSNPNLYWYRQAAGRGLQLLFYSVGIGQISSEVPQNLSASRPQDRQFILSSKKLLLSDSGFYLCAWSGQGGSPLHFGNGTRLTVT.

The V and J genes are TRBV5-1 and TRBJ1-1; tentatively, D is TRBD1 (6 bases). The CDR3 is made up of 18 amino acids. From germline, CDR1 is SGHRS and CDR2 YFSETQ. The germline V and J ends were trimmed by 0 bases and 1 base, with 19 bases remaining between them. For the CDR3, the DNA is TGCGCCAGCAGCTTGGACCCGTCGGGAGACAGGAGGAACACTGAAGCTTTCTTT. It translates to CASSLDPSGDRRNTEAFF.

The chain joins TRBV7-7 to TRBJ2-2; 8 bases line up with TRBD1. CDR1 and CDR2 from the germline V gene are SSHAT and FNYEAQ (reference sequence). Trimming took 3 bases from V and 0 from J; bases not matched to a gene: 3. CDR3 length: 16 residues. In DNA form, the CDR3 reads TGTGCCAGCAGCTTCCCAGGGGGCACGAACACCGGGGAGCTGTTTTTT. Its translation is CASSFPGGTNTGELFF.

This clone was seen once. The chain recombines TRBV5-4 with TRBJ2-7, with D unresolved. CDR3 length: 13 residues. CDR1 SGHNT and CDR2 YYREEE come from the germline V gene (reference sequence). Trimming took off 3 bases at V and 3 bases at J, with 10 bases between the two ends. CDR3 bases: TGTGCCAGCAGCTCCGGACGCGGCTACGAGCAGTACTTC. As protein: CASSSGRGYEQYF.

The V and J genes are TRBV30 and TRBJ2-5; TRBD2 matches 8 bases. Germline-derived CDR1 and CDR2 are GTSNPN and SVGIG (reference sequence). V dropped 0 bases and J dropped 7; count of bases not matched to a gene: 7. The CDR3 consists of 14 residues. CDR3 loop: CAWSVNIGRGTQYF. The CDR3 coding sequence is TGTGCCTGGAGTGTAAACATCGGGAGGGGGACCCAGTACTTC.

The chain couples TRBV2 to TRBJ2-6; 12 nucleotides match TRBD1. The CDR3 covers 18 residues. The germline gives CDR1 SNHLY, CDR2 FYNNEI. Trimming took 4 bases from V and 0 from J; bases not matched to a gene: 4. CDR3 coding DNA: TGTGCCAGCAGTGGGGACAGGGGGCCACGCTCTGGGGCCAACGTCCTGACTTTC. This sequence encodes CASSGDRGPRSGANVLTF.

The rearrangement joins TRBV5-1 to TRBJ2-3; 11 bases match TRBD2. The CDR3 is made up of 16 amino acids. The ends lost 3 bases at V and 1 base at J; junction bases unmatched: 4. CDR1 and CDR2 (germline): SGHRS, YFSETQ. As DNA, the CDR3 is TGCGCCAGCAGCTCTAGCGGGAGGCGGGGCACAGATACGCAGTATTTT. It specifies CASSSSGRRGTDTQYF.